This T cell receptor (beta chain) was sequenced in a study of shared clonotypes between healthy human individuals. The CDR3 sequence is 12 residues long. V gave up 3 bases and J gave up 7 bases, with 9 bases separating them. The germline CDR1 and CDR2 sequences are SEHNR and FQNEAQ (reference sequence). Profiled with immunoSEQ multiplex PCR; TCRdb holds only in-frame clones, not every one. The data contain under 2,000,000 clones, approximately 94% of them seen just once; the ten biggest clones take up 0.95% to 1.5%. Points on this clone: Other DNA sequences within the sample encode an identical CDR3.

Naive CD8 cells were CD45RO-negative, positively selected for CCR7, excluding terminally differentiated effector memory CD45RA+ cells. The chain carries TRBV7-9 and TRBJ1-1; D is possibly TRBD1 (6 bases). This receptor was identified in a man younger than 30 in good health. Input material: naive CD8+ T cells sorted from blood. The CDR3 coding sequence is TGTGCCAGCAGCTTGGGAGGGGGTGAAGCTTTCTTT. It translates to CASSLGGGEAFF.